Listed here are 23 T cell receptor beta chains from one sample, sequenced in a study of shared clonotypes between healthy human individuals. Profiling relied on immunoSEQ multiplex PCR, and the TCRdb table lists in-frame clones only, not all of them. Altogether 800,000 to 1,200,000 clones are present, 78% being singletons, with the ten largest covering under 0.6%. Sequences were obtained from memory CD4+ T cells from PBMCs. Subset of the sample: CD45RA-negative fraction. These receptor sequences come from a man aged 18 to 29 in good health. Some clones in this sample may be carry-over from other donors' samples.

The sample holds a few counts of this clone. The chain joins TRBV6-5 to TRBJ1-1; no definite D call. Germline V CDR1 and CDR2: MNHEY, SVGAGI. Trimming took off 6 bases at V and 6 bases at J, with 8 bases between the two ends. The CDR3 consists of 11 residues. The CDR3 protein is CASRFSAEAFF. The DNA for the CDR3 is TGTGCCAGCAGATTCTCCGCTGAAGCTTTCTTT.

Note on this clone: Other DNA variants within this sample encode the same CDR3. The chain is built from TRBV2 and TRBJ2-6, with unresolved D. Germline values: CDR1 SNHLY, CDR2 FYNNEI. Trimming pared 5 bases from V and 3 bases from J, leaving 2 bases between. The CDR3 length is 12 residues. The CDR3 coding sequence is TGTGCCAGCAGTCTTGGGGCCAACGTCCTGACTTTC. Translating gives CASSLGANVLTF.

The rearrangement joins TRBV5-4 to TRBJ2-1; 12 nucleotides match TRBD2. The ends lost 7 bases at V and 4 bases at J; junction bases unmatched: 9. This CDR3 has 16 residues. Germline V gene lookup returns CDR1 SGHNT and CDR2 YYREEE (reference sequence). CDR3 region: CASAATSGSVYNEQFF. The DNA of the CDR3 is TGTGCCAGCGCGGCGACTAGCGGGAGTGTTTACAATGAGCAGTTCTTC.

The rearrangement joins TRBV7-8 to TRBJ2-7, with TRBD1 as a possible D gene (6 bases). Trimming took off 5 bases at V and 1 base at J, with 18 bases between the two ends. The CDR3 runs 16 residues. Germline V gene lookup returns CDR1 SGHVS and CDR2 FQNEAQ. Here the CDR3 DNA reads TGTGCCAGCAGCGAGACAGGCTTAGGTAGATCCTACGAGCAGTACTTC. Translation: CASSETGLGRSYEQYF. The variable domain in full, completed from reference TRBV7-8 and TRBJ2-7, reads GAGVSQSPRYKVAKRGQDVALRCDPISGHVSLFWYQQALGQGPEFLTYFQNEAQLDKSGLPSDRFFAERPEGSVSTLKIQRTQQEDSAVYLCASSETGLGRSYEQYFGPGTRLTVT.

This clone has a handful of counts. The CDR3 region is CASSQAAGRGNQPQHF. CDR3 DNA: TGTGCCAGCAGCCAAGCCGCGGGACGGGGCAATCAGCCCCAGCATTTT. The chain employs TRBV4-2 and TRBJ1-5, with D possibly being TRBD1 (5 bases). The CDR3 contains 16 residues. Trimming took off 1 base at V and 2 bases at J, with 12 bases between the two ends. Germline CDR1 is LGHNA and CDR2 is YNFKEQ.

The V gene is TRBV27, the J gene TRBJ1-2; TRBD1 aligns across 10 bases. The germline CDR1 and CDR2 sequences are MNHEY and SMNVEV (reference sequence). Trimming cost V 6 bases and J 6 bases; bases outside gene matches: 16. CDR3 length: 17 residues. CDR3 nucleotide sequence: TGTGCCAGCAGGGCGATATCATGGGGGACAGGGGTAAATGGCTACACCTTC. This sequence encodes CASRAISWGTGVNGYTF.

CDR3 coding DNA: TGCGCCAGCAGCCAAGTTGCTGGGCTGGAAAATGAGCAGTTCTTC. Residues: CASSQVAGLENEQFF. The rearrangement joins TRBV4-1 to TRBJ2-1; D is undetermined. Germline loops: CDR1 MGHRA, CDR2 YSYEKL. V gave up 1 base and J gave up 7 bases, with 14 bases separating them. The CDR3 consists of 15 residues.

The chain joins TRBV5-1 to TRBJ2-6, with D perhaps matching TRBD1 or TRBD2 (5 bases each). CDR3 size: 15 residues. Trimming stripped 5 bases from V and 2 bases from J, with 11 bases between. Germline loops: CDR1 SGHRS, CDR2 YFSETQ. The CDR3 DNA is TGCGCCAGCAGTAACGGGGCTCCTGGGGCCAACGTCCTGACTTTC. As protein: CASSNGAPGANVLTF.

Details on this clone: Compared with germline, one end of the junction differs, possibly owing to a read error. This chain uses TRBV28 with TRBJ1-2, with D possibly TRBD1 on 5 matching bases. CDR1 MDHEN and CDR2 SYDVKM come from the germline V gene. This CDR3 is built from 12 residues. Written as DNA, the CDR3 is TGTGCCAGCAGTCTTACCTCCCGGGGCAGCGACTTC. It yields the protein CASSLTSRGSDF.

V gene TRBV25-1 combines with J gene TRBJ2-1; D is ambiguous. Trimming took off 6 bases at V and 5 bases at J, with 11 bases between the two ends. The CDR3 covers 13 residues. Germline V gives CDR1 MGHDK, CDR2 SYGVNS. CDR3 DNA sequence: TGTGCCAGCAGGGCCTCCTGGAACAATGAGCAGTTCTTC. Protein: CASRASWNNEQFF.

This chain joins TRBV7-8 and TRBJ2-7; TRBD1 is a possible D gene (6 bases). The germline CDR1 and CDR2 sequences are SGHVS and FQNEAQ. The length of the CDR3 is 14 residues. The ends were cut back, 5 bases at V and 1 base at J, with 12 bases in the middle. Written as DNA, the CDR3 is TGTGCCAGCAGCCCGTGGACAGATTCCTACGAGCAGTACTTC. Its protein is CASSPWTDSYEQYF.

The rearrangement links TRBV7-2 to TRBJ1-5, with no clear D. With 5 bases removed from V and 0 bases from J, the gap between germline ends came to 14 bases. From germline, CDR1 is SGHTA and CDR2 FQGNSA. This CDR3 is built from 16 residues. This CDR3 is CASSPSGSYSNQPQHF. The DNA for the CDR3 is TGTGCCAGCAGCCCGTCAGGAAGTTATAGCAATCAGCCCCAGCATTTT.

This chain links TRBV11-2 with TRBJ1-5; 7 nucleotides align to TRBD1. Losses at the gene ends were 5 bases for V and 4 bases for J; bases not matched to a gene: 5. CDR3 length: 14 residues. Germline V lookup: CDR1 SGHAT, CDR2 FQNNGV. This CDR3 is CASSRTGTNQPQHF. The CDR3 bases are TGTGCCAGCAGCCGGACAGGTACGAATCAGCCCCAGCATTTT. Full variable domain (rest looked up from reference TRBV11-2 and TRBJ1-5): EAGVAQSPRYKIIEKRQSVAFWCNPISGHATLYWYQQILGQGPKLLIQFQNNGVVDDSQLPKDRFSAERLKGVDSTLKIQPAKLEDSAVYLCASSRTGTNQPQHFGDGTRLSIL.

This clone was seen just once. The rearrangement joins TRBV5-8 to TRBJ2-4; 7 bases are a match to TRBD1. Germline V gene sequence: CDR1 SGHTS, CDR2 YDEGEE. The CDR3 spans 17 residues. V lost 0 bases and J lost 1; bases outside the gene matches: 7. The CDR3 coding sequence is TGTGCCAGCAGCTTGGTGACAGGGAGAACGGCCAAAAACATTCAGTACTTC. As protein: CASSLVTGRTAKNIQYF.

CDR3 nucleotides: TGTGCCAGCAGTTTATCGTGGGTTCAGCCCCAGCATTTT. Amino acids: CASSLSWVQPQHF. The chain couples TRBV27 to TRBJ1-5; D ambiguous. There are 13 residues in the CDR3. The V gene's germline CDR1 is MNHEY and CDR2 SMNVEV (reference sequence). Trimming stripped 0 bases from V and 6 bases from J, with 6 bases between.

V gene TRBV27 combines with J gene TRBJ2-1; 8 bases fit TRBD2. The V gene's germline CDR1 is MNHEY and CDR2 SMNVEV (reference sequence). V lost 3 bases and J lost 3; bases outside the gene matches: 13. The CDR3 runs 18 residues. As DNA, the CDR3 is TGTGCCAGCAGTTTTATGTCCCCCAAGCGGGAGCTCTACAATGAGCAGTTCTTC. Its translation is CASSFMSPKRELYNEQFF.

The rearrangement uses TRBV9 and TRBJ2-5; D not resolved. Germline CDR1 and CDR2: SGDLS and YYNGEE. Trimming cost V 2 bases and J 5 bases, with 7 bases left between them. The length of the CDR3 is 12 residues. In DNA, the CDR3 is TGTGCCAGCAGCGTCGATGGGGAGACCCAGTACTTC. Protein product: CASSVDGETQYF.

The J gene is TRBJ2-7, the V gene TRBV6-5; D possibly uses TRBD1 or TRBD2 (5 bases each). V lost 8 bases and J lost 2, with 13 bases in between. The CDR3 is 13 residues long. CDR1 and CDR2 from the germline V gene are MNHEY and SVGAGI. DNA for the CDR3: TGTGCCAGCTCCCCGGGGCTCCCCTACGAGCAGTACTTC. Its translation: CASSPGLPYEQYF.

This chain joins TRBV5-8 and TRBJ2-3, with 8 bases fitting TRBD1. Per germline, CDR1 SGHTS and CDR2 YDEGEE. V lost 7 bases and J lost 3; bases outside the gene matches: 13. This CDR3 spans 16 amino acids. The CDR3 is CASGQGSLRGTDTQYF. DNA for the CDR3: TGTGCCAGCGGACAGGGAAGCCTTCGGGGGACAGATACGCAGTATTTT.

This chain uses TRBV18 with TRBJ2-2; D is uncertain. V was pared by 3 bases and J by 4 bases, with 15 bases between. CDR3 length equals 16 residues. The germline V gene encodes CDR1 KGHSH and CDR2 LQKENI. CDR3 sequence reads: CASSPPVGRSTGELFF. The CDR3 DNA reads as TGTGCCAGCTCACCCCCGGTGGGCCGGAGCACCGGGGAGCTGTTTTTT.

The rearrangement links TRBV28 to TRBJ1-5; no firm D call. CDR3 length: 18 amino acids. Trimming pared 6 bases from V and 0 bases from J, leaving 21 bases between. Germline V CDR1 and CDR2: MDHEN, SYDVKM. For the CDR3, the DNA is TGTGCCAGCAGCCCCGCGTCCGTTGTGGGTCTTAGCAATCAGCCCCAGCATTTT. Encoded protein: CASSPASVVGLSNQPQHF.

The chain couples TRBV18 to TRBJ2-2, with 8 nucleotides matching TRBD1. The CDR3 extends over 15 amino acids. Germline CDR1 and CDR2: KGHSH and LQKENI. The V segment lost 3 bases and the J segment 7 bases; nucleotides outside the gene matches: 7. CDR3 protein: CASSPETGVNGELFF. The DNA for the CDR3 is TGTGCCAGCTCACCGGAGACAGGGGTTAACGGGGAGCTGTTTTTT.

The chain employs TRBV6-5 and TRBJ2-5; 8 nucleotides agree with TRBD1. TRBJ2-7 matches the DNA end more closely, so the J call is doubtful. CDR3 length: 15 residues. CDR1 MNHEY and CDR2 SVGAGI come from the germline V gene. CDR3 region: CASTADRVYNYEQYF. The CDR3 nucleotides read TGTGCCAGCACGGCGGACAGGGTGTATAACTACGAGCAGTACTTC.